Presented here are 18 T cell receptor beta chains from one specimen sequenced in a study of shared clonotypes between healthy human individuals. The method was immunoSEQ multiplex PCR; TCRdb's version includes in-frame clones alone and lacks a portion of them. The sample records millions of clones, around 94% being singletons. What was sequenced was naive CD4+ T cells sorted from blood. Subset in this sample: CD45RA+ positively selected. The receptor set was obtained from a man in his late teens or twenties in good health.

The genes are TRBV5-1 and TRBJ1-1; maybe TRBD1 (6 bases). Germline values: CDR1 SGHRS, CDR2 YFSETQ. Trimming took off 2 bases at V and 4 bases at J, with 9 bases between the two ends. The CDR3 is 13 residues long. CDR3 amino acids: CASSFGGATEAFF. CDR3 nucleotide sequence: TGCGCCAGCAGCTTTGGGGGGGCCACTGAAGCTTTCTTT.

CDR3: CASSLAPGQGPSYNEQFF. CDR3 DNA sequence: TGTGCCAGCAGCTTAGCACCAGGACAGGGACCTTCCTACAATGAGCAGTTCTTC. This sequence joins TRBV7-2 and TRBJ2-1; 8 nucleotides align to TRBD1. J lost 1 base, V lost 0 bases, and 8 bases had no gene match. This CDR3 is 18 amino acids long. Per germline, CDR1 SGHTA and CDR2 FQGNSA.

V and J are TRBV28 and TRBJ1-2; 11 positions agree with TRBD1. The CDR3 loop spans 15 amino acids. With 6 bases clipped from V and 6 bases from J, the junction kept 9 bases outside the gene matches. In germline, CDR1 is MDHEN, CDR2 SYDVKM. The CDR3 here is CASSSQDRGRHGYTF. CDR3 sequence (DNA): TGTGCCAGCAGCTCACAGGACAGGGGGCGACATGGCTACACCTTC.

The chain employs TRBV5-6 and TRBJ1-2, with 8 bases lining up with TRBD1. The CDR3 runs 14 residues. The trim removed 3 bases at V and 3 bases at J, leaving 4 bases unmatched. Germline loops: CDR1 SGHDT, CDR2 YYEEEE. CDR3 loop: CASSSRTGYYGYTF. The CDR3 coding sequence is TGTGCCAGCAGCTCGCGGACAGGGTACTATGGCTACACCTTC.

The chain recombines TRBV28 with TRBJ2-7; TRBD2 matches at 9 bases. From germline, CDR1 is MDHEN and CDR2 SYDVKM. This CDR3 is 12 amino acids long. With V trimmed by 9 bases and J by 4 bases, 4 bases remained unmatched. CDR3 DNA sequence: TGTGCCAGTCGGCTAGCGGGGTACGAGCAGTACTTC. Translating gives CASRLAGYEQYF.

V and J are TRBV7-3 and TRBJ1-1; D is uncertain. Trimming cost V 3 bases and J 1 base, with 15 bases left between them. Germline-derived CDR1 and CDR2 are SGHTA and FQGTGA. The CDR3 contains 16 residues. This CDR3 is CASSFFITPGNTEAFF. DNA of the CDR3: TGTGCCAGCAGCTTTTTCATAACGCCGGGGAACACTGAAGCTTTCTTT.

This chain links TRBV6-6 with TRBJ2-7; D uncertain. Trimming stripped 4 bases from V and 0 bases from J, with 13 bases between. The CDR3 length is 15 residues. Germline V gene lookup returns CDR1 MNHNY and CDR2 SVGAGI (reference sequence). The chain's CDR3 is CASSSPTHSSYEQYF. CDR3 nucleotide sequence: TGTGCCAGCAGTTCACCGACACATAGCTCCTACGAGCAGTACTTC.

The chain combines TRBV27 with TRBJ2-3; tentatively, D is TRBD1 or TRBD2 (6 bases each). Looked up from germline, CDR1 is MNHEY and CDR2 is SMNVEV (reference sequence). Trimming removed 7 bases at V and 0 bases at J, with 20 bases between. The CDR3 totals 17 residues. CDR3 coding DNA: TGTGCCAGCAAGAACTGGGGGGCGAAGAAAAGCACAGATACGCAGTATTTT. Residues: CASKNWGAKKSTDTQYF.

In this sample, this clone turned up once. V gene TRBV15 combines with J gene TRBJ2-2; 9 positions match TRBD2. CDR3 size: 15 residues. Trimming cost V 5 bases and J 6 bases; bases outside gene matches: 7. Germline loops: CDR1 LNHNV, CDR2 YYDKDF (reference sequence). CDR3 loop: CATSVLAGASGELFF. CDR3 in DNA: TGTGCCACCAGCGTCTTAGCGGGAGCTTCCGGGGAGCTGTTTTTT.

This chain links TRBV12-2 with TRBJ2-1; the table's D call of TRBD2 was not tested on the DNA. TRBV12-2 is termed a pseudogene. CDR3 size: 15 residues. The CDR3 loop is CASRLAPGFKNEQFF. CDR3 sequence (DNA): TGTGCAAGTCGCTTAGCCCCGGGATTTAAGAATGAGCAGTTCTTC.

V is TRBV19 and J is TRBJ2-2; 8 bases map to TRBD1. Germline-derived CDR1 and CDR2 are LNHDA and SQIVND (reference sequence). Losses at the gene ends were 6 bases for V and 2 bases for J; bases not matched to a gene: 5. This CDR3 is 15 amino acids long. The CDR3 sequence is CASSRDRGNTGELFF. In DNA, the CDR3 is TGTGCCAGTAGCAGAGACAGGGGCAACACCGGGGAGCTGTTTTTT.

V and J are TRBV21-1 and TRBJ2-6; no DNA check was done on the table's D call, TRBD1. TRBV21-1 represents a pseudogene. This CDR3 spans 17 amino acids. CDR3 DNA: TGTGCCAGCAGCTCGGGACAGGGGGCAGATGGGGCCAACGTCCTGACTTTC. This gives the protein CASSSGQGADGANVLTF.

The J gene is TRBJ2-7, the V gene TRBV10-3, with unresolved D. Germline values: CDR1 ENHRY, CDR2 SYGVKD. The germline V and J ends were trimmed by 3 bases and 2 bases, with 20 bases remaining between them. The CDR3 runs to 17 residues. The chain's CDR3 is CAISEGSRRQWTYEQYF. CDR3 bases: TGTGCCATCAGTGAAGGCTCCCGTCGGCAGTGGACCTACGAGCAGTACTTC.

The chain recombines TRBV9 with TRBJ1-4, with D uncertain. Germline lookup yields CDR1 SGDLS and CDR2 YYNGEE. Trimming took off 3 bases at V and 0 bases at J, with 9 bases between the two ends. The CDR3 has 15 residues. Written as DNA, the CDR3 is TGTGCCAGCAGCGCCCTCCAGCCAACTAATGAAAAACTGTTTTTT. Residues: CASSALQPTNEKLFF.

The rearrangement joins TRBV6-5 to TRBJ1-5, with 8 bases aligning to TRBD1. V gave up 6 bases and J gave up 4 bases; unmatched junction bases: 2. This CDR3 has 13 residues. The germline V gene has CDR1 MNHEY and CDR2 SVGAGI. The CDR3 region is CASRGQANQPQHF. DNA of the CDR3: TGTGCCAGCAGGGGACAGGCAAATCAGCCCCAGCATTTT.

The V call is TRBV7-9, the J call TRBJ2-7, with D perhaps assigned TRBD1 or TRBD2 (5 bases each). The germline gives CDR1 SEHNR, CDR2 FQNEAQ (reference sequence). The V end lost 7 bases, the J end lost 4 bases, and 8 bases lay between the germline ends. The CDR3 contains 11 residues. The CDR3 DNA reads as TGTGCCAGCACGAGGGGATACGAGCAGTACTTC. Its protein is CASTRGYEQYF. Variable domain in full (rest from reference TRBV7-9 and TRBJ2-7): DTGVSQNPRHKITKRGQNVTFRCDPISEHNRLYWYRQTLGQGPEFLTYFQNEAQLEKSRLLSDRFSAERPKGSFSTLEIQRTEQGDSAMYLCASTRGYEQYFGPGTRLTVT.

V usage is TRBV7-9 and J usage is TRBJ2-5; D remains unclear. The CDR3 contains 12 residues. CDR1 and CDR2 (germline): SEHNR, FQNEAQ (reference sequence). Trimming took 5 bases from V and 5 from J, leaving 9 bases between them. The CDR3 loop is CASSPSEETQYF. As DNA, the CDR3 is TGTGCCAGCAGCCCTTCGGAGGAGACCCAGTACTTC.

A remark on this clone: Other DNA sequences of this sample code for an identical CDR3. The gene calls are TRBV11-2 and TRBJ2-5; 7 nucleotides align to TRBD1. The V segment lost 5 bases and the J segment 2 bases; nucleotides outside the gene matches: 5. In germline, CDR1 is SGHAT, CDR2 FQNNGV. This CDR3 is built from 14 residues. CDR3 coding DNA: TGTGCCAGCAGCCTGGGGACAGATCAAGAGACCCAGTACTTC. This gives the protein CASSLGTDQETQYF.